Here is one TCR beta chain with its context. This clone's antigen is unknown. No quality values exist for individual bases; no much larger clone is one base distant. The sample comes from a study of blood T cell repertoires in COVID-19 (dated by TCRdb to 2018 to 2021). A note on the overall study: Samples covering the acute and convalescent phases of COVID-19 were provided by collaborators in the United States, Italy and Spain. The prospective study material was composed of cDNA or gDNA derived from T cells, B-cell-depleted T cells, or PBMCs. The dataset comprised deeply sampled blood TCRbeta repertoires from subjects exposed to, actively infected with, or recovered from COVID-19. The repertoires were released in a freely available public database intended as a resource for research on the immune response to SARS-CoV-2. Samples were obtained from the ongoing ImmuneRACE study (first 160 participants) and from 950 to 1,500 subjects provided by 6 global collaborators. Sample metadata almost always included a de-identified subject ID, COVID-19 status, age in years and sex. Where HLA class I and class II types were available, the types were taken from metadata supplied by the sample provider, not from assay-based typing. The research as a whole found: Clinical and demographic metadata were provided uncurated, with the amount varying by source and participant.

TCRbeta CDR3 regions were amplified from genomic DNA using the immunoSEQ Assay, a bias-controlled multiplex PCR. The published analysis was carried out like this. The number of nucleated cells in each sample was estimated from the amplification of reference gene primers within the assay. Sequence reads were collapsed and filtered to measure the absolute abundance of every unique TCRbeta CDR3 rearrangement. For each sample, productive Simpson clonality was calculated as the square root of Simpson's diversity index over productive rearrangements. TCRdb's version of the immuneACCESS table is confined to in-frame rearrangements and falls short of the full clone set. An unresolved V gene accounts for under half of the shortfall where checked; the remainder is of unknown origin. V and J calls and clone size come straight from that table; D and trimming were deduced from the DNA. In all, the sample holds around 100,000 clones, and about nine tenths of those were seen once. The top ten hold roughly 4% of the sample.

The junction shows trimming of 2 bases on V and 8 bases on J, plus 18 bases between the germline ends. The CDR3 goes from the cysteine to the phenylalanine over 15 residues. The kept DNA is CDR3 alone, 45 bases in frame from the first base. Via the germline V gene, CDR1 is SGHAT and CDR2 FQNNGV. The collaborating institutions used their own protocols to collect whole blood in K2EDTA tubes. Collaborator samples were shipped for TCRbeta analysis as frozen whole blood, isolated PBMCs, or DNA extracted from either sample type. Input material: peripheral blood. The chain links TRBV11-2 with TRBJ1-2, and the D gene may be TRBD1, 6 bases matching. The TCR originated in a man in his forties with acute or convalescent COVID-19. The CDR3 region: CASSLSGGAPRGYTF. Here is the DNA: TGTGCCAGCAGCTTATCGGGGGGCGCCCCCAGGGGCTACACCTTC.